This entry describes one T cell receptor beta chain. The antigen is not known. These data are taken from a study of OX40 agonist ivuxolimab in advanced cancers. Collection of blood occurred at baseline, at cycle 4 day 1, and at cycle 7 day 1. The germline V and J ends were trimmed by 6 bases and 3 bases, with 15 bases remaining between them. Germline V gene lookup returns CDR1 MDHEN and CDR2 SYDVKM. This CDR3 comprises 14 residues. Study-level results: By week 6 at 0.1 to 3.0 mg/kg, blood CD4+ and CD8+ T cells had expanded clonally. Also showing low normalized T-cell clonal expansion were some of the nonresponders.

Profiled with immunoSEQ multiplex PCR; TCRdb holds only in-frame clones, not every one. The profile shows about 18,000 clones, roughly 70% of them singletons. The chain employs TRBV28 and TRBJ2-7, with D tentatively TRBD1 (5 bases). The material was CD4+ or CD8+ T cells sorted from blood, obtained in a trial of the OX40 agonist ivuxolimab. The origin of this receptor is an adult with an advanced solid tumor such as melanoma, head and neck, liver or kidney cancer. In DNA, the CDR3 is TGTGCCAGCAGCCCCCGGACATCCCGCTACGAGCAGTACTTC. It translates to CASSPRTSRYEQYF. The complete variable domain, with remaining parts taken from reference TRBV28 and TRBJ2-7, reads DVKVTQSSRYLVKRTGEKVFLECVQDMDHENMFWYRQDPGLGLRLIYFSYDVKMKEKGDIPEGYSVSREKKERFSLILESASTNQTSMYLCASSPRTSRYEQYFGPGTRLTVT.